Presented here are 5 T cell receptor beta chains from one specimen sequenced in a study of glioma-infiltrating T cells. Using RNA template, CDR3s of TCR alpha and beta were amplified with iRepertoire arm-PCR. TCRdb called the multiplex PCR reads again in MiXCR, with one record for every CDR3 protein. The data hold roughly 350,000 distinct CDR3 sequences, with less than 50% observed a single time. The specimen sequenced was glioma tissue, nonneoplastic brain tissue, or PBMCs (not recorded which). All receptors come from a human donor with low-grade glioma or glioblastoma, undergoing nonglioma brain surgery, or in good health (not recorded which).

V usage is TRBV11-2 and J usage is TRBJ2-1; D not certain. The V end lost 5 bases, the J end lost 10 bases, and 12 bases lay between the germline ends. CDR3 size: 12 residues. Germline V lookup: CDR1 SGHAT, CDR2 FQNNGV. This CDR3 reads CASSQTRVEQFF. The CDR3 DNA is TGTGCCAGCAGCCAGACACGTGTAGAGCAGTTCTTC.

The chain uses TRBV19 and TRBJ2-7, with D uncertain. Per the germline V gene, CDR1 is LNHDA and CDR2 is SQIVND (reference sequence). Trimming took 3 bases from V and 3 from J, leaving 15 bases between them. The CDR3 has 15 residues. CDR3 amino acids: CASSIGPGPFYEQYF. Written as DNA, the CDR3 is TGTGCCAGTAGTATCGGGCCAGGACCATTCTACGAGCAGTACTTC.

This clonotype has a count of ten or more. The chain employs TRBV6-5 and TRBJ2-1, with no clear D. Germline values: CDR1 MNHEY, CDR2 SVGAGI. Trimming removed 0 bases at V and 8 bases at J, with 17 bases between. This CDR3 comprises 16 residues. CDR3 bases: TGTGCCAGCAGTTACTCGCCGAGATCAAGGGTGCATGAGCAGTTCTTC. Translated, it gives CASSYSPRSRVHEQFF.

This clonotype was found many times. This sequence joins TRBV27 and TRBJ2-3, with D perhaps being TRBD1 or TRBD2 (5 bases each). The CDR3 consists of 16 residues. Germline-derived CDR1 and CDR2 are MNHEY and SMNVEV (reference sequence). Between the trimmed V and J ends, which lost 2 bases and 2 bases, there was a span of 14 bases. CDR3 in amino acids: CASSLISFGTTDTQYF. CDR3 DNA sequence: TGTGCCAGCAGTTTAATTTCTTTCGGGACCACAGATACGCAGTATTTT.

This chain connects TRBV4-3 to TRBJ1-2; 8 nucleotides align to TRBD1. The CDR3 is made up of 13 amino acids. Germline assignment: CDR1 LGHNA and CDR2 YSLEER. Trimming cost V 4 bases and J 8 bases; bases outside gene matches: 6. Written as DNA, the CDR3 is TGCGCCAGCAGCCTGGGGACAGGCAGCGGCTACACCTTC. Protein product: CASSLGTGSGYTF.